A selection of T cell receptor beta chains follows, all from one sample in a study of a mutant IDH1 vaccine in newly diagnosed glioma. No cognate antigen is known for these TCRs. Assay: immunoSEQ multiplex PCR; the TCRdb copy retains only in-frame clones and omits some. Found here are fewer than 85,000 clones, over 75% of them singletons; the top ten hold about 5.7%. Here the sequenced sample was PBMCs, taken from a glioma patient whose treatment included an IDH1 peptide vaccine. These receptors were taken from a man aged 35 to 55 with glioma. Each CDR3 is given with its conserved first and last residue. D genes are given only for firm matches. Clone size is stated in some rows and not others, as once, few, many or a class when expanded.

d_call j_call clone_size v_call cdr3_aa cdr3_nt
NA TRBJ2-2 once TRBV19 CASSGEVGTGELFF TGTGCCAGTAGTGGGGAGGTGGGCACCGGGGAGCTGTTTTTT
TRBD1 TRBJ1-1 NA TRBV5-4 CASSLTGGMNTEAFF TGTGCCAGCAGCTTAACAGGGGGAATGAACACTGAAGCTTTCTTT
TRBD1 TRBJ1-1 NA TRBV6-6 CASSSSGGNTEAFF TGTGCCAGCAGTTCGTCAGGGGGGAACACTGAAGCTTTCTTT
TRBD1 TRBJ2-1 NA TRBV18 CASSLFSGQGSNEQFF TGTGCCAGCTCATTATTCTCGGGACAGGGGAGCAATGAGCAGTTCTTC
NA TRBJ2-3 NA TRBV25-1 CASSEGGGTDTQYF TGTGCCAGTTCCGAGGGGGGCGGGACAGATACGCAGTATTTT
NA TRBJ2-1 NA TRBV5-8 CASSLKGRPRLFF TGTGCCAGCAGCTTGAAGGGCAGACCCCGTTTATTCTTC
NA TRBJ2-3 NA TRBV2 CASSGTTDTQYF TGTGCCAGCAGTGGGACTACAGATACGCAGTATTTT
NA TRBJ2-1 NA TRBV5-1 CASSLAATAYNEQFF TGCGCCAGCAGCTTGGCCGCGACAGCCTACAATGAGCAGTTCTTC
NA TRBJ1-4 NA TRBV7-8 CASSLAVTWEKLFF TGTGCCAGCAGCTTAGCGGTGACATGGGAAAAACTGTTTTTT
TRBD1 TRBJ2-1 NA TRBV4-3 CASSPDRVRNEQFF TGCGCCAGCAGCCCGGACAGGGTCCGGAATGAGCAGTTCTTC
NA TRBJ2-3 NA TRBV6-4 CASSVVGGGADTQYF TGTGCCAGCAGTGTGGTCGGGGGCGGCGCAGATACGCAGTATTTT
NA TRBJ2-7 NA TRBV7-2 CASSPYIGTPWSSYEQYF TGTGCCAGCAGCCCTTACATCGGGACTCCTTGGAGCTCCTACGAGCAGTACTTC
NA TRBJ1-1 NA TRBV19 CASSGLVAFF TGTGCCAGTTCGGGCCTTGTAGCTTTCTTT
NA TRBJ2-2 NA TRBV4-1 CASSQEEARDTANTGELFF TGCGCCAGCAGCCAAGAGGAGGCCCGGGACACCGCGAACACCGGGGAGCTGTTTTTT
NA TRBJ2-2 NA TRBV6-6 CASSSTPPGDTGELFF TGTGCCAGCAGTTCTACCCCACCGGGGGACACCGGGGAGCTGTTTTTT
TRBD2 TRBJ2-1 NA TRBV27 CASAPLAHLYNEQFF TGTGCCAGCGCTCCACTAGCGCATTTATACAATGAGCAGTTCTTC
NA TRBJ2-7 NA TRBV29-1 CSVDRGNSYEQYF TGCAGCGTTGATCGCGGGAACTCCTACGAGCAGTACTTC
NA TRBJ2-7 NA TRBV7-2 CASSLVQTYEQYF TGTGCCAGCAGCTTAGTACAGACCTACGAGCAGTACTTC
NA TRBJ2-5 NA TRBV5-4 CASSFSRDGETQYF TGTGCCAGCAGCTTCTCAAGGGATGGGGAGACCCAGTACTTC
NA TRBJ1-1 NA TRBV7-2 CASSFRGNTEAFF TGTGCCAGCAGCTTCAGGGGGAACACTGAAGCTTTCTTT
TRBD1 TRBJ2-7 NA TRBV29-1 CSVEAADRGPYEQYF TGCAGCGTTGAAGCCGCGGACAGGGGACCTTACGAGCAGTACTTC
NA TRBJ1-1 NA TRBV7-2 CASSRLRATEAFF TGTGCCAGCAGCCGTTTAAGGGCCACTGAAGCTTTCTTT
NA TRBJ2-7 NA TRBV6-5 CASSGLGRSYEQYF TGTGCCAGCTCGGGCCTAGGGAGGTCCTACGAGCAGTACTTC
NA TRBJ2-2 NA TRBV29-1 CSVASGPGELFF TGCAGCGTCGCCTCAGGTCCCGGGGAGCTGTTTTTT
NA TRBJ1-1 NA TRBV19 CASSIDRDKNTEAFF TGTGCCAGTAGTATAGATCGGGACAAGAACACTGAAGCTTTCTTT
TRBD2 TRBJ2-1 once TRBV27 CASSPRGITGTSGGTYSYNEQFF TGTGCCAGCAGTCCCCGGGGGATTACCGGGACTAGCGGGGGCACCTATTCCTACAATGAGCAGTTCTTC
NA TRBJ1-3 NA TRBV5-1 CASSPQGRSSGNTIYF TGCGCCAGCAGCCCGCAAGGACGGAGCTCTGGAAACACCATATATTTT
TRBD2 TRBJ2-1 NA TRBV2 CASSSHPGLAGGRSSYNEQFF TGTGCCAGCAGTAGCCATCCCGGACTAGCGGGAGGGCGGAGCTCCTACAATGAGCAGTTCTTC
TRBD2 TRBJ2-3 once TRBV5-4 CASSPTSGRALTDTQYF TGTGCCAGCAGTCCGACTAGCGGGAGGGCCCTGACAGATACGCAGTATTTT
NA TRBJ1-2 NA TRBV20-1 CSASWSYGYTF TGCAGTGCCTCTTGGTCCTATGGCTACACCTTC
TRBD1 TRBJ2-1 few TRBV29-1 CSVVQGARNEQFF TGCAGCGTTGTACAGGGGGCACGGAATGAGCAGTTCTTC
TRBD1 TRBJ2-1 NA TRBV4-3 CASSQDWDRGDEQFF TGCGCCAGCAGCCAAGATTGGGACAGGGGGGATGAGCAGTTCTTC
NA TRBJ1-5 NA TRBV10-3 CAIKQGRSLSNQPQHF TGTGCCATCAAGCAGGGACGGAGCCTGAGCAATCAGCCCCAGCATTTT
NA TRBJ2-3 NA TRBV7-2 CASSQQGVGTDTQYF TGTGCCAGCAGCCAACAGGGCGTTGGCACAGATACGCAGTATTTT
NA TRBJ2-7 NA TRBV7-6 CASSLDQSSYEQYF TGTGCCAGCAGCTTAGATCAGAGCTCCTACGAGCAGTACTTC
NA TRBJ1-4 NA TRBV7-2 CASSSYTGDGEKLFF TGTGCCAGCAGCTCATATACCGGGGATGGTGAAAAACTGTTTTTT
NA TRBJ2-3 NA TRBV6-5 CASSWEDTQYF TGTGCCAGCAGCTGGGAAGATACGCAGTATTTT
NA TRBJ2-5 few TRBV5-4 CASRPPQGAQETQYF TGTGCCAGCAGGCCCCCCCAGGGAGCCCAAGAGACCCAGTACTTC
TRBD1 TRBJ2-7 NA TRBV10-3 CATARQGARDEQYF TGTGCCACGGCCCGGCAGGGGGCGCGCGACGAGCAGTACTTC
TRBD1 TRBJ1-6 NA TRBV2 CASRGDSINSPLHF TGTGCCAGCAGGGGGGACAGTATCAATTCACCCCTCCACTTT
NA TRBJ2-7 NA TRBV2 CASSEVAGIGTYEQYF TGTGCCAGCAGTGAAGTGGCAGGGATAGGCACCTACGAGCAGTACTTC
NA TRBJ2-3 once TRBV5-5 CASSLAGPRPSTDTQYF TGTGCCAGCAGCTTGGCCGGTCCACGGCCCAGCACAGATACGCAGTATTTT
TRBD2 TRBJ2-7 NA TRBV7-8 CASSPRGGDPFAQYF TGTGCCAGCAGCCCCCGGGGGGGGGACCCTTTCGCGCAGTACTTC
TRBD2 TRBJ2-4 NA TRBV13 CASSSPSGTSGGADIQYF TGTGCCAGCAGCTCACCATCCGGGACTAGCGGGGGGGCGGACATTCAGTACTTC
NA TRBJ2-3 NA TRBV7-9 CASSFEVLEGTDTQYF TGTGCCAGCAGCTTTGAGGTCCTGGAAGGCACAGATACGCAGTATTTT
TRBD1 TRBJ2-5 NA TRBV27 CASSLGQAVGTQYF TGTGCCAGCAGTTTGGGACAGGCCGTCGGGACCCAGTACTTC
TRBD1 TRBJ1-2 NA TRBV5-1 CASSLGQGDYGYTF TGCGCCAGCAGCTTGGGACAGGGGGACTATGGCTACACCTTC
NA TRBJ2-5 NA TRBV7-9 CASSLAGGALETQYF TGTGCCAGCAGCTTAGCGGGGGGGGCCCTTGAGACCCAGTACTTC
TRBD2 TRBJ2-1 NA TRBV19 CASTPGLAGGPVNEQFF TGTGCCAGTACCCCCGGACTAGCGGGAGGGCCCGTCAATGAGCAGTTCTTC
TRBD1 TRBJ1-1 NA TRBV9 CASSTGTGGRAEAFF TGTGCCAGCAGCACAGGGACAGGGGGGAGAGCTGAAGCTTTCTTT
NA TRBJ2-3 NA TRBV30 CACTSSTDTQYF TGTGCCTGTACCTCTAGCACAGATACGCAGTATTTT
TRBD2 TRBJ2-7 NA TRBV9 CASSVDHGGAYEQYF TGTGCCAGCAGCGTAGACCACGGGGGGGCCTACGAGCAGTACTTC
NA TRBJ2-3 NA TRBV27 CASSFRGMTDTQYF TGTGCCAGCAGTTTTAGGGGGATGACAGATACGCAGTATTTT
NA TRBJ2-1 NA TRBV7-9 CASSPGVGGDGDEQFF TGTGCCAGCAGCCCAGGAGTGGGGGGAGATGGGGATGAGCAGTTCTTC
NA TRBJ1-4 NA TRBV4-1 CASSQGTYFKGLFF TGCGCCAGCAGCCAAGGGACATACTTCAAAGGGCTGTTTTTT